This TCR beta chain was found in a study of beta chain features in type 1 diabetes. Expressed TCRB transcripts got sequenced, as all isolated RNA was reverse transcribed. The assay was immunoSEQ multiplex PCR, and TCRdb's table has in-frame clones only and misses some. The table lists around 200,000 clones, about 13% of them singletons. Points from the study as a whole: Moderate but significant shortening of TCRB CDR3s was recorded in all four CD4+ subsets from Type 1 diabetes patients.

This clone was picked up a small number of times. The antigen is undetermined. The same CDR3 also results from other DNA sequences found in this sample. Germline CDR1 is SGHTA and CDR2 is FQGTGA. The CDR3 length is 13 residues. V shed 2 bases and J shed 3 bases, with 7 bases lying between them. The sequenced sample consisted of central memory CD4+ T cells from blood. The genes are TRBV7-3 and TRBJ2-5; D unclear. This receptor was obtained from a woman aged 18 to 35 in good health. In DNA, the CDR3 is TGTGCCAGCAGCTTAGGTACAAAAGAGACCCAGTACTTC. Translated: CASSLGTKETQYF.